This T cell receptor (beta chain) was obtained from a study of CD8 T cells in Susac syndrome. This CDR3 contains 14 residues. V dropped 0 bases and J dropped 6 bases, with 12 bases sitting between them. Germline lookup yields CDR1 SGHRS and CDR2 YFSETQ. Random hexamers were used to reverse transcribe an amount of about 0.5 to 1 ug RNA. One entry per CDR3 protein, called by TCRdb with MiXCR from the immunoSEQ multiplex PCR reads. The sample holds about 130,000 distinct CDR3 sequences, around 94% seen once. Specimen: CD4+ T cells from PBMCs. This TCR was recovered from a human donor with multiple sclerosis. The gene calls are TRBV5-1 and TRBJ1-2; TRBD1 might be the D (5 bases). The CDR3 reads CASSLVGRENGYTF. CDR3 bases: TGCGCCAGCAGCTTGGTCGGCAGGGAGAATGGCTACACCTTC.